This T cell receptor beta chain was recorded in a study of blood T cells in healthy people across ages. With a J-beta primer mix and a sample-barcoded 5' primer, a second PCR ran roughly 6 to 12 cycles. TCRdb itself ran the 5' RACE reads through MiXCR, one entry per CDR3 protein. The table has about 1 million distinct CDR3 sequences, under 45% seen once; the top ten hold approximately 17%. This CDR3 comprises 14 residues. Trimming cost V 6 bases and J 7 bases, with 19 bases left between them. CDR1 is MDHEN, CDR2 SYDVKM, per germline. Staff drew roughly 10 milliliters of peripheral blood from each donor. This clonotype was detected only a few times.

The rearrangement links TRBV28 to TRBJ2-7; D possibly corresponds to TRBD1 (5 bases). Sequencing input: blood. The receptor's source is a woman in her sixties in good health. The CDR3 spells CASSPAPRVREQYF. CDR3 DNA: TGTGCCAGCAGCCCTGCGCCCAGGGTTCGAGAGCAGTACTTC.